This T cell receptor (beta chain) was recovered during a study of shared clonotypes between healthy human individuals. Study-level results: Sorted-subset samples were not fully sequenced, rarefaction indicated.

Details on this clone: Antigen specificity is unknown.

With 8 bases removed from V and 5 bases from J, the gap between germline ends came to 16 bases. Germline CDR1 reads GTSNPN; CDR2 reads SVGIG (reference sequence). The CDR3 contains 13 residues. This table comes from immunoSEQ multiplex PCR, and its TCRdb copy is limited to in-frame clones, with some not included. The table records approximately 2.4 million clones, 90% to 96% of them present only once. V and J are TRBV30 and TRBJ1-5; perhaps TRBD1 as D (5 bases). This clonotype was sampled from a man younger than 35 in good health. Sequencing input: naive CD4+ T cells sorted from blood. As for subset: CD45RA+ positively selected. As DNA, the CDR3 is TGTGCCGGGCGCGGGGGAGAAGATCAGCCCCAGCATTTT. Protein: CAGRGGEDQPQHF.